This TCR beta chain was sequenced during a study of T-cell memory formation after mild COVID-19. About the study: Largely donor-specific sequence clusters came from a couple of donors. Study-level findings and limits: Researchers report contracting CD4+ clones mostly in CM and EM, with CD8+ clones in EMRA.

TCRalpha and TCRbeta libraries used 5'RACE with constant-segment primers and UMIs. TCRdb reprocessed the 5' RACE reads with MiXCR, giving one entry per CDR3 protein. The table lists 300,000 to 400,000 distinct CDR3 sequences, about a sixth of them singletons, with approximately 20% in the top ten. Worth noting for this clonotype: Its antigen remains unidentified.

Source material: PBMCs or a T cell subset sorted from them (not recorded which). This sequence was found in a man younger than 30 who had mild COVID-19 (a few samples of this study predate the infection). Cell type and time point are not known.

The CDR3 is CASTRGGTDTIYF. DNA for the CDR3: TGTGCCAGTACCCGCGGAGGGACAGACACCATATATTTT. The rearrangement joins TRBV19 to TRBJ1-3, with TRBD1 matching over 7 bases. Germline V gives CDR1 LNHDA, CDR2 SQIVND (reference sequence). With V trimmed by 7 bases and J by 8 bases, 8 bases remained unmatched. This CDR3 is built from 13 residues.